This T cell receptor (beta chain) derives from a study of blood T cell repertoires in COVID-19. About the study: Both acute and convalescent COVID-19 samples were obtained from the United States, Italy and Spain. The analysed material was cDNA or gDNA that came from T cells, B-cell-depleted T cells, or PBMCs.

In the original workflow: Amplification with reference gene primers provided the estimates of nucleated cell counts. Profiling relied on immunoSEQ multiplex PCR, and the TCRdb table lists in-frame clones only, not all of them. V, J and clone size reflect that table, while D and trimming were determined from the DNA. The data show some 300,000 clones, 85% to 90% seen once. This clone has a single count. CDR1 is GTSNPN and CDR2 is SVGIG in the germline V gene (reference sequence). V was clipped by 2 bases and J by 1 base; unmatched bases: 5. The CDR3 totals 14 residues. V usage is TRBV30 and J usage is TRBJ2-7; 7 bases map to TRBD2. The sequence was collected from a woman aged 50 to 65 with COVID-19, enrolled during active disease. Input material: peripheral blood. CDR3 region: CAWSRGSLSYEQYF. The CDR3 DNA is TGTGCCTGGAGTCGCGGGAGTCTTTCCTACGAGCAGTACTTC. Variable domain in full (rest from reference TRBV30 and TRBJ2-7): SQTIHQWPATLVQPVGSPLSLECTVEGTSNPNLYWYRQAAGRGLQLLFYSVGIGQISSEVPQNLSASRPQDRQFILSSKKLLLSDSGFYLCAWSRGSLSYEQYFGPGTRLTVT.